This T cell receptor beta chain emerged from a study of tumor-infiltrating lymphocytes in primary liver carcinoma. Study details: Yields of productive TCRbeta reads ranged from roughly 3.5 to 7.13 million per sample and were similar across tissue types. Study-level findings and limits: Compared with blood, tumor repertoires held significantly more in their top 250 clones. The study found tumor-adjacent and tumor-blood pairs overlapped less than tumor region pairs.

Production of TCR beta cDNA used about 500 ng total RNA together with a constant-region primer. Three nested multiplex PCR rounds of slightly modified ARM-PCR generated TCR beta libraries. Two initial PCR rounds of about 11 cycles each paired TRBV1-TRBV30 forward primers with a C-beta reverse primer. TCRdb re-analysed the multiplex PCR reads in MiXCR, keeping a single row per CDR3 protein. The sample includes roughly 23,000 distinct CDR3 sequences, 65% to 85% of them seen just once. Unsorted bulk tissue (roughly 19-31 mg) underwent RNA and DNA co-extraction. CDR3 size: 14 residues. CDR1 is WSHSY, CDR2 SAAADI, per germline. Turning to this clonotype: Its antigen is undetermined. At one end the junction does not follow the germline gene, possibly because of a read error.

The rearrangement uses TRBV10-2 and TRBJ1-4, with TRBD1 matching over 8 bases. What was sequenced was liver tumor tissue from sampling region 1. Indicated subset: tumor region T1, superior pole. This TCR derives from a man aged 35-49 years with primary liver carcinoma and hepatitis B virus infection. The CDR3 loop reads CASSETTGDEKLSF. CDR3 in DNA: TGTGCCAGCAGTGAAACGACAGGGGATGAAAAACTGTCTTTT.